This T cell receptor beta chain was captured in a study of T cell repertoires in cytomegalovirus infection. TCRdb independently ran MiXCR on the reads; one entry per CDR3 protein. The repertoire consists of about 68,000 distinct CDR3 sequences, with around 21% occurring once and the leading ten covering roughly 79%. This clonotype was found a few times. Its antigen is unidentified. The V and J ends lost 2 bases and 0 bases, in that order; junction bases with no gene match: 2. CDR3 size: 15 residues. Germline V gives CDR1 SGHTA, CDR2 FQGTGA. The receptor's source is a human donor in good health (CMV status not recorded). Some clones in this sample may be carry-over from other donors' samples. The chain combines TRBV7-3 with TRBJ2-3; 7 bases are a match to TRBD2. The sample taken for sequencing was PBMCs, sequenced either directly or after in vitro stimulation (not recorded which). The CDR3 DNA sequence: TGTGCCAGCAGCTTAGTCGGGAGGAGCACAGATACGCAGTATTTT. It specifies CASSLVGRSTDTQYF.